The entry below gives a single TCR beta chain sequence along with its context. The target antigen is unknown. This entry belongs to a study of T cell responses to AZD1222 COVID-19 vaccine. The CDR3 contains 14 residues. The V and J ends lost 0 bases and 5 bases respectively, with 9 bases between them. CDR1 and CDR2 (germline): SGHRS, YFSETQ. Study-wide results and caveats: The donors showed a predominance of white British ancestry and of females, with possible underestimation of clonal diversity. Regions left unmutated in variants are reportedly the target of nearly half of spike-specific TCRs.

Libraries were prepared by immunoSEQ multiplex PCR; TCRdb keeps only in-frame clonotypes and omits some of them. The sample carries roughly 150,000 clones, 75% to 90% recorded once. This sequence was found in an adult in good health. Sequenced here: peripheral blood, sampled on day 0 of AZD1222 vaccination. The chain has TRBV5-1 and TRBJ2-1, with a weak D call TRBD2 (6 bases). Written as DNA, the CDR3 is TGCGCCAGCAGCTTGGGCGGGGACGACAATGAGCAGTTCTTC. It codes for CASSLGGDDNEQFF.